The 14 T cell receptor beta chains listed next were all sequenced from one sample in a study of spatial heterogeneity in lung cancer. TCRdb re-called the 5' RACE reads with MiXCR, one entry per CDR3 protein. The profile shows 55,000 to 75,000 distinct CDR3 sequences, 8% to 9.5% of them singletons. Time point here: blood at routine non-recurrence follow-up after resection. This material consisted of PBMCs, taken at follow-up. The receptors were sampled from a female donor with early-stage non-small cell lung cancer.

This clonotype was recorded many times. This chain links TRBV27 with TRBJ2-5; no reliable D call. Germline-derived CDR1 and CDR2 are MNHEY and SMNVEV (reference sequence). V was shortened by 6 bases and J by 0 bases, with 8 bases between the two germline ends. The CDR3 is made up of 13 amino acids. The CDR3 protein is CASRGLYQETQYF. As DNA, the CDR3 is TGTGCCAGCAGGGGCCTGTACCAAGAGACCCAGTACTTC.

This clonotype has a handful of counts. The chain couples TRBV7-2 to TRBJ2-1, with TRBD2 identical over 7 bases. The CDR3 covers 17 residues. J lost 0 bases, V lost 2 bases, and 7 bases had no gene match. In germline, CDR1 is SGHTA, CDR2 FQGNSA. The CDR3 nucleotides are TGTGCCAGCAGCTTAAGAGGCGCTAGCGGCTCCTACAATGAGCAGTTCTTC. Its translation is CASSLRGASGSYNEQFF.

This clonotype was found many times. The chain couples TRBV7-3 to TRBJ2-3, with 10 bases fitting TRBD2. Germline V gene sequence: CDR1 SGHTA, CDR2 FQGTGA. V was clipped by 5 bases and J by 0 bases; unmatched bases: 5. The CDR3 runs 16 residues. Written as DNA, the CDR3 is TGTGCCAGCAGCGCCGCGACTAGCGGGAGCACAGATACGCAGTATTTT. Protein product: CASSAATSGSTDTQYF.

The table lists this clonotype with many counts. The genes are TRBV7-9 and TRBJ2-1; D may be TRBD2 (5 bases). Germline loops: CDR1 SEHNR, CDR2 FQNEAQ (reference sequence). The CDR3 is made up of 13 amino acids. With 4 bases removed from V and 8 bases from J, the gap between germline ends came to 12 bases. The CDR3 bases are TGTGCCAGCAGCTCCGCATCACTAGATGAGCAGTTCTTC. Encoded protein: CASSSASLDEQFF.

This chain links TRBV4-2 with TRBJ2-3; 7 nucleotides line up with TRBD2. CDR3 size: 17 residues. Losses at the gene ends were 0 bases for V and 3 bases for J; bases not matched to a gene: 9. Germline assignment: CDR1 LGHNA and CDR2 YNFKEQ. The CDR3 here is CASSQDLWRELTDTQYF. The CDR3 bases are TGTGCCAGCAGCCAAGATTTGTGGCGGGAGTTAACAGATACGCAGTATTTT.

This clonotype has ten or more counts. V and J are TRBV12-3 or TRBV12-4 and TRBJ1-3; no reliable D call. Trimming shortened V by 7 bases and J by 8 bases, and 15 bases separated the two germline ends. CDR3 length: 13 residues. CDR3 sequence: CASTPPPRDTIYF. Here the CDR3 DNA reads TGTGCCAGCACCCCTCCGCCCCGCGACACCATATATTTT.

The CDR3, as DNA: TGTGCCAGCAGCCCACTTACAGGTGCAGAGACCCAGTACTTC. The encoded protein is CASSPLTGAETQYF. The rearrangement joins TRBV6-5 to TRBJ2-5, with D possibly TRBD1 on 5 matching bases. Per the germline V gene, CDR1 is MNHEY and CDR2 is SVGAGI. Trimming cost V 6 bases and J 4 bases, with 15 bases left between them. This CDR3 region has 14 residues.

This clonotype occurred many times. V is TRBV10-1 and J is TRBJ2-5; D gene unclear. V dropped 4 bases and J dropped 5 bases, with 11 bases sitting between them. Germline values: CDR1 WNHNN, CDR2 SYGVQD (reference sequence). The length of the CDR3 is 13 residues. The CDR3 region has the DNA TGCGCCAGCAGTGTGATTGTTGGGGAGACCCAGTACTTC. It is translated as CASSVIVGETQYF.

This clonotype was counted once. A single base separates this from a much larger clone, so it may be a read error. V is TRBV7-3 and J is TRBJ2-1; 13 nucleotides agree with TRBD2. The CDR3 is 15 amino acids. The germline V gene encodes CDR1 SGHTA and CDR2 FQGTGA. V lost 2 bases, J lost 15 bases, and 10 bases stayed unmatched. The chain's CDR3 is CASSLEGTSGIQLFF. CDR3 in DNA: TGTGCCAGCAGCTTAGAAGGGACTAGCGGGATACAGCTGTTCTTC.

In this sample, this clonotype turned up a few times. CDR3 in amino acids: CAISERGYEQYF. CDR3 DNA: TGTGCCATCAGTGAAAGAGGCTACGAGCAGTACTTC. The chain employs TRBV10-3 and TRBJ2-7; D uncertain. Trimming stripped 3 bases from V and 3 bases from J, with 6 bases between. The germline V gene has CDR1 ENHRY and CDR2 SYGVKD. The CDR3 contains 12 residues.

This clonotype has a count of ten or more. The CDR3 spells CASSRGGPRTGELFF. CDR3 sequence (DNA): TGTGCCAGCAGCCGAGGGGGGCCGAGGACCGGGGAGCTGTTTTTT. V is TRBV7-3 and J is TRBJ2-2; either TRBD1 or TRBD2 may supply D (6 bases each). Germline V gene sequence: CDR1 SGHTA, CDR2 FQGTGA. This CDR3 spans 15 amino acids. Trimming left V 5 bases short and J 5 bases short, with 15 bases between. Full variable domain (rest looked up from reference TRBV7-3 and TRBJ2-2): GAGVSQTPSNKVTEKGKYVELRCDPISGHTALYWYRQSLGQGPEFLIYFQGTGAADDSGLPNDRFFAVRPEGSVSTLKIQRTERGDSAVYLCASSRGGPRTGELFFGEGSRLTVL.

This clonotype was picked up many times. The J gene is TRBJ2-1, the V gene TRBV7-3; 8 bases agree with TRBD2. The CDR3 covers 14 residues. The V segment lost 3 bases and the J segment 7 bases; nucleotides outside the gene matches: 5. CDR1 is SGHTA, CDR2 FQGTGA, per germline. The CDR3 sequence is CASSLSGSSNEQFF. In DNA form, the CDR3 reads TGTGCCAGCAGCTTGAGCGGGAGCTCGAATGAGCAGTTCTTC.

The J gene is TRBJ1-1, the V gene TRBV5-8; 9 nucleotides line up with TRBD1. Germline V lookup: CDR1 SGHTS, CDR2 YDEGEE. V trimming: 3 bases; J trimming: 4 bases; junction bases outside the gene matches: 10. The CDR3 has 16 amino acids. The CDR3 sequence: CASSSFGQGQTTEAFF. The CDR3 region has the DNA TGTGCCAGCAGCTCCTTCGGACAGGGGCAGACCACTGAAGCTTTCTTT.

This clonotype was observed at least ten times. J is TRBJ1-5 and V is TRBV7-8, with TRBD1 matching 10 bases. The V gene's germline CDR1 is SGHVS and CDR2 FQNEAQ. This CDR3 contains 15 residues. With 4 bases clipped from V and 5 bases from J, the junction kept 5 bases outside the gene matches. This chain's CDR3 is CASSSGTGEDQPQHF. For the CDR3, the DNA is TGTGCCAGCAGCTCCGGGACAGGGGAGGATCAGCCCCAGCATTTT.